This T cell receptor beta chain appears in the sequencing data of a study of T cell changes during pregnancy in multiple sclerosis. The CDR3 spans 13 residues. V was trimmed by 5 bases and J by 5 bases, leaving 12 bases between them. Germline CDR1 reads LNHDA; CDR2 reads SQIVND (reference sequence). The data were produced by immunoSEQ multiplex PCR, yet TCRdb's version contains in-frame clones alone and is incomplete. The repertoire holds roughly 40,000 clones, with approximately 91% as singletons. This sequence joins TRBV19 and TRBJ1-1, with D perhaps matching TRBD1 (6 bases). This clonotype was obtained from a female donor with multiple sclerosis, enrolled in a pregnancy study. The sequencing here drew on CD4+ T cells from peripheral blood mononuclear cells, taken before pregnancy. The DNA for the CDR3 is TGTGCCAGTAGTGCCTACAGGGAAACTGAAGCTTTCTTT. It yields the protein CASSAYRETEAFF.